The 24 T cell receptor beta chains presented below share a single source sample, sequenced in a study of cytomegalovirus exposure and HLA in healthy donors. Researchers ran the PCR with 60 Vbeta and 13 Jbeta primers. The table came from immunoSEQ multiplex PCR; TCRdb's copy has only in-frame clones and leaves some out. The repertoire holds about 180,000 clones, roughly 79% seen once, with approximately 1.2% in the top ten. The source material was PBMCs. These receptors were collected from a man aged 25-45 years in good health and CMV-seronegative.

V is TRBV15 and J is TRBJ2-1; weak D call: TRBD2 (5 bases). Germline V gives CDR1 LNHNV, CDR2 YYDKDF (reference sequence). The CDR3 covers 14 residues. The V and J ends lost 4 bases and 2 bases respectively, with 9 bases between them. The DNA for the CDR3 is TGTGCCACCAGCAACAGCGGACCCTACAATGAGCAGTTCTTC. Its protein product is CATSNSGPYNEQFF.

The chain has TRBV11-2 and TRBJ2-5; D ambiguous. CDR3 length equals 16 residues. V was shortened by 1 base and J by 4 bases, with 16 bases between the two germline ends. Germline V gene sequence: CDR1 SGHAT, CDR2 FQNNGV. CDR3 in DNA: TGTGCCAGCAGCTTAGTGGGTAATCTGGGCGCAGAGACCCAGTACTTC. It is translated as CASSLVGNLGAETQYF.

This clone was recorded only once. The chain couples TRBV7-2 to TRBJ2-5; D is perhaps TRBD2 (7 bases). The V gene's germline CDR1 is SGHTA and CDR2 FQGNSA. This CDR3 spans 14 amino acids. V lost 7 bases, J lost 3 bases, and 15 bases lay in between. CDR3 DNA: TGTGCCAGCACTCGACAAGGGGGGGAAGAGACCCAGTACTTC. Translation: CASTRQGGEETQYF. Full variable domain (remainder filled in from reference TRBV7-2 and TRBJ2-5): GAGVSQSPSNKVTEKGKDVELRCDPISGHTALYWYRQSLGQGLEFLIYFQGNSAPDKSGLPSDRFSAERTGGSVSTLTIQRTQQEDSAVYLCASTRQGGEETQYFGPGTRLLVL.

The V and J genes are TRBV21-1 and TRBJ2-5; the table's D call, TRBD1, has no DNA check behind it. TRBV21-1 is deemed a pseudogene. The CDR3 runs to 15 residues. The CDR3 DNA follows: TGTGCCAGCAGCAAAGCCCGACATGCTAAAGAGACCCAGTACTTC. Translation gives CASSKARHAKETQYF.

The chain couples TRBV30 to TRBJ2-2; possible D gene TRBD1, 6 bases. CDR1 and CDR2 (germline): GTSNPN, SVGIG (reference sequence). The CDR3 runs to 18 residues. Trimming left V 0 bases short and J 0 bases short, with 17 bases between. This CDR3 reads CAWSVIGQRTTNTGELFF. Written as DNA, the CDR3 is TGTGCCTGGAGTGTTATTGGACAGCGAACCACGAACACCGGGGAGCTGTTTTTT.

The chain combines TRBV7-9 with TRBJ2-1; the match to TRBD2 covers 9 bases. V gave up 7 bases and J gave up 9 bases; unmatched junction bases: 16. This CDR3 region has 16 residues. Germline V CDR1 and CDR2: SEHNR, FQNEAQ (reference sequence). The CDR3 spells CASTDTGLAGLGEQFF. The CDR3 bases are TGTGCCAGCACCGATACGGGCCTAGCGGGATTAGGTGAGCAGTTCTTC. Full variable domain (outside the CDR3, taken from reference TRBV7-9 and TRBJ2-1): DTGVSQNPRHKITKRGQNVTFRCDPISEHNRLYWYRQTLGQGPEFLTYFQNEAQLEKSRLLSDRFSAERPKGSFSTLEIQRTEQGDSAMYLCASTDTGLAGLGEQFFGPGTRLTVL.

The chain uses TRBV10-1 and TRBJ2-7; possibly TRBD1 for D (5 bases). This CDR3 is built from 14 residues. V gave up 2 bases and J gave up 2 bases, with 10 bases separating them. Germline lookup yields CDR1 WNHNN and CDR2 SYGVQD (reference sequence). The CDR3 DNA reads TGCGCCAGCAGTGAGGCAGGGCCTACCTACGAGCAGTACTTC. It encodes CASSEAGPTYEQYF.

The J gene is TRBJ2-3, the V gene TRBV5-4; 8 bases map to TRBD1. Per the germline V gene, CDR1 is SGHNT and CDR2 is YYREEE (reference sequence). The CDR3 has 15 residues. V shed 2 bases and J 2 bases; nucleotides not matched to a gene: 4. CDR3 in DNA: TGTGCCAGCAGCTTAACGACAGGGGTCACAGATACGCAGTATTTT. This codes for CASSLTTGVTDTQYF.

CDR3 residues: CAVGGAYEQYF. The CDR3 DNA is TGTGCGGTAGGGGGGGCCTACGAGCAGTACTTC. The rearrangement joins TRBV6-5 to TRBJ2-7; weak D call: TRBD2 (7 bases). CDR3 length: 11 residues. Germline V gene data show CDR1 as MNHEY and CDR2 as SVGAGI.

CDR3 in amino acids: CASSPLGGVGTEAFF. CDR3 coding DNA: TGTGCCAGCAGCCCTCTTGGCGGGGTAGGAACTGAAGCTTTCTTT. J is TRBJ1-1 and V is TRBV11-2; D not resolved. The CDR3 is made up of 15 amino acids. V lost 5 bases to trimming and J lost 5 bases, with 18 bases between them. Per the germline V gene, CDR1 is SGHAT and CDR2 is FQNNGV.

This clone was counted a single time. The chain has TRBV30 and TRBJ2-5; D is ambiguous. The better agreement between TRBJ2-7 and the DNA end casts doubt on the J call. This CDR3 is 12 amino acids long. From germline, CDR1 is GTSNPN and CDR2 SVGIG (reference sequence). This CDR3 is CAWRTIHYEQYF. The CDR3 bases are TGTGCCTGGAGAACAATCCACTACGAGCAGTACTTC.

The rearrangement joins TRBV28 to TRBJ1-5; 9 bases align to TRBD1. The CDR3 is 14 residues long. Germline trimming cut 5 bases from V and 7 bases from J; bases unmatched to any gene: 6. Looked up from germline, CDR1 is MDHEN and CDR2 is SYDVKM. The DNA for the CDR3 is TGTGCCAGCAGTCCACTGGACAGGGGACAGCCCCAGCATTTT. Translated, it gives CASSPLDRGQPQHF.

This chain connects TRBV27 to TRBJ2-5, with 7 positions matching TRBD2. V trimming: 0 bases; J trimming: 1 base; junction bases outside the gene matches: 5. The CDR3 is 16 amino acids. From germline, CDR1 is MNHEY and CDR2 SMNVEV (reference sequence). This chain's CDR3 is CASSLSSGRRQETQYF. Written as DNA, the CDR3 is TGTGCCAGCAGTTTATCTAGCGGGCGCCGCCAAGAGACCCAGTACTTC.

The rearrangement joins TRBV10-3 to TRBJ2-7; weak D call: TRBD2 (6 bases). Germline CDR1 is ENHRY and CDR2 is SYGVKD. The V end was cut by 8 bases, the J end by 6 bases, with 17 bases between. This CDR3 has 13 residues. The CDR3 sequence is CAIPAGSGSEQYF. In DNA, the CDR3 is TGTGCCATCCCAGCGGGTTCGGGGTCCGAGCAGTACTTC.

The chain links TRBV6-4 to TRBJ1-1, with 7 bases identical to TRBD1. Trimming cost V 4 bases and J 8 bases; bases outside gene matches: 7. The germline CDR1 and CDR2 sequences are MRHNA and SNTAGT. CDR3 length equals 13 residues. The CDR3 is CASSVDREAEAFF. The DNA of the CDR3 is TGTGCCAGCAGTGTAGACAGGGAGGCCGAAGCTTTCTTT.

This sequence joins TRBV6-5 and TRBJ2-5; 8 nucleotides align to TRBD1. The J call may not be correct, given that the DNA end is closer to TRBJ2-7. CDR1 and CDR2 (germline): MNHEY, SVGAGI. CDR3 length: 13 amino acids. The CDR3 coding sequence is TGTGCCAGCAGTAGATCAACAGGGGGCGAGCAGTACTTC. The encoded protein is CASSRSTGGEQYF.

This chain links TRBV28 with TRBJ1-5; 8 bases are a match to TRBD1. Germline V gene lookup returns CDR1 MDHEN and CDR2 SYDVKM. The CDR3 covers 14 residues. Trimming took 5 bases from V and 9 from J; bases not matched to a gene: 9. The DNA of the CDR3 is TGTGCCAGCAGTACTGGACAGGGCGAGAGGCCCCAGCATTTT. Its translation is CASSTGQGERPQHF.

The genes are TRBV4-2 and TRBJ2-6; D is uncertain. CDR1 is LGHNA and CDR2 is YNFKEQ in the germline V gene. The CDR3 extends over 16 amino acids. V lost 0 bases and J 0 bases, leaving 6 bases between the germline ends. This CDR3 reads CASSQDLPSGANVLTF. DNA for the CDR3: TGTGCCAGCAGCCAAGATCTCCCCTCTGGGGCCAACGTCCTGACTTTC.

The V gene is TRBV5-4, the J gene TRBJ2-7, with 9 bases identical to TRBD2. CDR1 is SGHNT, CDR2 YYREEE, per germline (reference sequence). V shed 2 bases and J 2 bases; nucleotides not matched to a gene: 5. The CDR3 totals 15 residues. CDR3 sequence: CASSFERGETYEQYF. CDR3 coding DNA: TGTGCCAGCAGCTTTGAGCGGGGGGAAACCTACGAGCAGTACTTC.

This chain links TRBV15 with TRBJ2-7; weak D call: TRBD1 (7 bases). Trimming pared 0 bases from V and 7 bases from J, leaving 10 bases between. The CDR3 consists of 13 residues. In germline, CDR1 is LNHNV, CDR2 YYDKDF (reference sequence). In nucleotides, the CDR3 is TGTGCCACCAGCAGAGATCAGGGGGGAGAGCAGTACTTC. Encoded protein: CATSRDQGGEQYF.

The table lists this clone with a count of one. The CDR3 region is CASNRDRVTGELFF. CDR3 DNA sequence: TGTGCCAGCAACCGGGACAGGGTCACCGGGGAGCTGTTTTTT. V gene TRBV7-9 combines with J gene TRBJ2-2; 9 nucleotides agree with TRBD1. Germline assignment: CDR1 SEHNR and CDR2 FQNEAQ (reference sequence). The ends lost 7 bases at V and 4 bases at J; junction bases unmatched: 4. The CDR3 contains 14 residues. The full variable domain, its missing parts supplied by reference TRBV7-9 and TRBJ2-2, is DTGVSQNPRHKITKRGQNVTFRCDPISEHNRLYWYRQTLGQGPEFLTYFQNEAQLEKSRLLSDRFSAERPKGSFSTLEIQRTEQGDSAMYLCASNRDRVTGELFFGEGSRLTVL.

The chain recombines TRBV7-9 with TRBJ2-1; 7 nucleotides match TRBD1. Germline CDR1 is SEHNR and CDR2 is FQNEAQ (reference sequence). The CDR3 has 13 amino acids. V dropped 5 bases and J dropped 14; count of bases not matched to a gene: 12. Here the CDR3 reads CASSPIKTGTEFF. CDR3 nucleotide sequence: TGTGCCAGCAGCCCAATAAAGACAGGGACCGAGTTCTTC.

The rearrangement joins TRBV7-9 to TRBJ2-2; possible D gene TRBD1, 6 bases. Germline V lookup: CDR1 SEHNR, CDR2 FQNEAQ (reference sequence). V lost 4 bases and J 2 bases, leaving 11 bases between the germline ends. CDR3 length: 15 residues. The CDR3 DNA sequence: TGTGCCAGCAGCTCCTTGACAGGAAACACCGGGGAGCTGTTTTTT. Its translation is CASSSLTGNTGELFF.

This chain joins TRBV15 and TRBJ2-5; 11 bases fit TRBD2. The J segment lost 1 base and the V segment lost 2 bases, leaving 3 bases of the junction unmatched. CDR3 length equals 16 residues. Germline CDR1 and CDR2: LNHNV and YYDKDF (reference sequence). The CDR3 loop is CATSRRLAGSQETQYF. The CDR3 nucleotides read TGTGCCACCAGCAGACGACTAGCGGGGTCCCAAGAGACCCAGTACTTC.